A selection of T cell receptor beta chains follows, all from one sample in a study of blood T cells in healthy people across ages. One entry per CDR3 protein results from TCRdb running MiXCR on the 5' RACE reads. The sample yields 870,000 or so distinct CDR3 sequences, roughly 26% seen once. Sequenced input: blood. These receptor sequences come from a woman of 80 years or more in good health. CDR3s include the opening cysteine and the closing phenylalanine or tryptophan. The order of the fields is J gene, D gene, V gene, clone size, CDR3 length, CDR3 DNA, CDR3 protein. A D gene is named only where the DNA matches it firmly. Clone size is not always given. Where it is, it says once, few, many or a class for expanded clones.

TRBJ1-5 | . | TRBV20-1 | . | 15 | TGCAGTGCTACACTAGGGGGAACGATCAATCAGCTCCAGCATTTT | CSATLGGTINQLQHF
TRBJ1-1 | . | TRBV6-2/TRBV6-3 | many | 16 | TGTGCCAGCAGTCCGGGACGGCCCCCAAGGGACACTGAAGCTTTCTTT | CASSPGRPPRDTEAFF
TRBJ1-2 | . | TRBV7-2 | many | 16 | TGTGCCAGCAGCTTATCGTACACGACAGCGGCATATGGCTACACCTTC | CASSLSYTTAAYGYTF
TRBJ2-3 | . | TRBV12-3/TRBV12-4 | . | 15 | TGTGCCAGCAGTCCCAGGCCCCCAAACACAGATACGCAGTATTTT | CASSPRPPNTDTQYF
TRBJ1-2 | . | TRBV24-1 | few | 13 | TGTGCCACCAGCCGGGACTCTCCCTATGGCTACACCTTC | CATSRDSPYGYTF
TRBJ2-7 | . | TRBV4-1 | . | 13 | TGCGCCAGCAGCCAAGAGGCAATCTACGAGCAGTACTTC | CASSQEAIYEQYF
TRBJ2-3 | . | TRBV7-8 | many | 15 | TGTGCCAGCAGCGGGGGGGCGGAGGGCACAGATACGCAGTATTTT | CASSGGAEGTDTQYF
TRBJ2-4 | . | TRBV7-2 | once | 15 | TGTGCCAGCAGCTTCACCGACCATGCTGGAAACATTCAGTACTTC | CASSFTDHAGNIQYF
TRBJ2-5 | . | TRBV5-1 | few | 15 | TGCGCCAGCAGCTTACCCGAGAGTCCTCAAGAGACCCAGTACTTC | CASSLPESPQETQYF
TRBJ1-2 | . | TRBV6-1 | many | 12 | TGTGCCAGCAGTCCGCCAGAATGGGGCTACACCTTC | CASSPPEWGYTF
TRBJ2-3 | . | TRBV6-2/TRBV6-3 | many | 17 | TGTGCCAGCAGCCTATTTAGATCGACCGGGAGTACAGATACGCAGTATTTT | CASSLFRSTGSTDTQYF
TRBJ1-5 | TRBD1 | TRBV2 | few | 18 | TGTGCCAGCAGTTACACCGGGACAGGGGGCCTTTCTAGTCAGCCCCAGCATTTT | CASSYTGTGGLSSQPQHF
TRBJ2-3 | . | TRBV29-1 | . | 13 | TGCAGCGTGGGGGGCAGGGGCACAGATACGCAGTATTTT | CSVGGRGTDTQYF
TRBJ2-1 | . | TRBV24-1 | few | 15 | TGTGCCACCAGTGATCCCGGTCGGGGACTGCATGAGCAGTTCTTC | CATSDPGRGLHEQFF
TRBJ2-7 | . | TRBV6-2/TRBV6-3 | . | 15 | TGTGCCAGCAGCCGACTAGAAGGGGACCTCTACGAGCAGTACTTC | CASSRLEGDLYEQYF
TRBJ2-3 | . | TRBV5-1 | . | 13 | TGCGCCAGCAGCGAATGGAGAACAGATACGCAGTATTTT | CASSEWRTDTQYF
TRBJ2-1 | TRBD2 | TRBV12-3/TRBV12-4 | few | 17 | TGTGCCAGCAGCCCGGGGCATAGCGGGGGGGCGCGGAATGAGCAGTTCTTC | CASSPGHSGGARNEQFF
TRBJ2-1 | TRBD1 | TRBV6-2/TRBV6-3 | many | 14 | TGTGCCAGCAGAAGACGACAGGGCTACAATGAGCAGTTCTTC | CASRRRQGYNEQFF
TRBJ1-2 | TRBD1 | TRBV30 | . | 14 | TGTGCCTGGAGTGGGGACAGGTCAAACTATGGCTACACCTTC | CAWSGDRSNYGYTF
TRBJ2-1 | TRBD2 | TRBV6-1 | many | 16 | TGTGCCAGGGCCATATCTAGCGGGGGAAAAAGGGGTGAGCAGTTCTTC | CARAISSGGKRGEQFF
TRBJ2-1 | TRBD2 | TRBV4-3 | many | 16 | TGCGCCAGCAGCCGAGGACTAGCGGGGGGGCCACCTGAGCAGTTCTTC | CASSRGLAGGPPEQFF
TRBJ2-7 | . | TRBV5-1 | many | 14 | TGCGCCAGCAGCTTGCGGTTTAGGGAAACCGAGCAGTACTTC | CASSLRFRETEQYF
TRBJ1-6 | . | TRBV20-1 | . | 15 | TGCAGTGCTAGTCGGGAGAGCTCCTATAATTCACCCCTCCACTTT | CSASRESSYNSPLHF
TRBJ2-6 | TRBD1 | TRBV20-1 | many | 15 | TGCAGTGCTAACAGGGGGCTCACTGGGGCCAACGTCCTGACTTTC | CSANRGLTGANVLTF
TRBJ2-5 | . | TRBV14 | few | 16 | TGTGCCAGCAGCCCCCCCCGGGACTCGAGGGGAGAGACCCAGTACTTC | CASSPPRDSRGETQYF
TRBJ2-1 | . | TRBV11-3 | once | 13 | TGTGCCAGCAGCTTAGTCGCTGTTGGTGAGCAGTTCTTC | CASSLVAVGEQFF
TRBJ2-7 | . | TRBV6-2/TRBV6-3 | . | 14 | TGTGCCAGCAGGAGGCAGGGGAACTACAATGAGCAGTACTTC | CASRRQGNYNEQYF
TRBJ2-1 | TRBD1 | TRBV28 | many | 14 | TGTGCCAGCAGTCTCACCGACAGGGTGGATGAGCAGTTCTTC | CASSLTDRVDEQFF
TRBJ1-6 | . | TRBV7-2 | many | 13 | TGTGCCAGCAGCCCTGTCGTTAATTCACCCCTCCACTTT | CASSPVVNSPLHF
TRBJ2-1 | TRBD2 | TRBV7-2 | . | 14 | TGTGCCAGCAGTCGAGGACTAGCGGGGATGGAGCAGTTCTTC | CASSRGLAGMEQFF
TRBJ2-1 | . | TRBV6-4 | . | 16 | TGTGCCAGCAGTCTGTCCGGGGGAGAACAATACAGTGAGCAGTTCTTC | CASSLSGGEQYSEQFF
TRBJ2-6 | . | TRBV2 | many | 15 | TGTGCCAGCAGCTTACAGCCCTCTGGGGCCAACGTCCTGACTTTC | CASSLQPSGANVLTF
TRBJ1-2 | . | TRBV27 | . | 14 | TGTGCCAGCACCAGAATAGGGTTTTATGATGGCTACACCTTC | CASTRIGFYDGYTF
TRBJ1-1 | TRBD1 | TRBV6-5 | . | 14 | TGTGCCAGCAGTTACTCCGACAGGGTCACTGAAGCTTTCTTT | CASSYSDRVTEAFF
TRBJ2-3 | TRBD2 | TRBV27 | many | 16 | TGTGCCAGCAGTTCACTAGCGGGGGGTAGCACAGATACGCAGTATTTT | CASSSLAGGSTDTQYF
TRBJ2-1 | . | TRBV7-2 | . | 15 | TGTGCCAGCAGCTTCGGGTCCGAGATATACAATGAGCAGTTCTTC | CASSFGSEIYNEQFF